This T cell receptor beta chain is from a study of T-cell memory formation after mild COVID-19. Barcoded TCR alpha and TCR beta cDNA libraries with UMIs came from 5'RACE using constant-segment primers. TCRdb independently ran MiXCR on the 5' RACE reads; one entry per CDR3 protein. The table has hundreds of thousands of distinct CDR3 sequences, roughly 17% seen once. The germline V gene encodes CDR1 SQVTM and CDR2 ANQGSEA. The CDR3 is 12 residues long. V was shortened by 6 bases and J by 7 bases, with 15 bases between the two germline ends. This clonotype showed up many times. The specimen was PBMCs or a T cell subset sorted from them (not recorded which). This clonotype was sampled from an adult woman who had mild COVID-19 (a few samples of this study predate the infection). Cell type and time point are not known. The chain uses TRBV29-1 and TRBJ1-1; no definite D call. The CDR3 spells CSVDTSSIEAFF. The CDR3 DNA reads TGCAGCGTAGACACTTCTTCGATTGAAGCTTTCTTT.